The 4 T cell receptor beta chains in this list originate from one sample, sequenced in a study of molecular identifiers for immune sequencing clone quantification. TCRdb itself ran the PCR reads through MiXCR, one entry per CDR3 protein. The sample has about 640,000 distinct CDR3 sequences; 15% to 20% are singletons. Material for sequencing was naive CD8+ T cells from blood, with Jurkat cell RNA spiked in. The subset here: FACS-sorted CD8+CD4-CCR7+CD45RA+ naive T cells. The receptor source for this set is a human donor in good health. Some libraries in this study had Jurkat cell RNA spiked in.

In its sample, this clonotype was seen a few times. The chain combines TRBV2 with TRBJ2-7, with D perhaps matching TRBD1 (5 bases). Germline loops: CDR1 SNHLY, CDR2 FYNNEI. Trimming took off 7 bases at V and 3 bases at J, with 10 bases between the two ends. The CDR3 consists of 12 residues. CDR3: CASTKTDYEQYF. The CDR3 DNA reads TGTGCCAGCACTAAGACAGACTACGAGCAGTACTTC.

As for this clonotype: One end of the junction is discordant with germline, which a read error may explain. V and J are TRBV5-3 and TRBJ2-7; no firm D call. TRBV5-3 is designated an ORF whose function remains uncertain. The CDR3 is 14 amino acids. This CDR3 is CASSLTQSSYEQYF. The CDR3 DNA is TGTGCCAGCAGCTTGACCCAGAGCTCCTACGAGCAGTACTTC.

This clonotype was seen repeatedly, ten times or more. The V and J genes are TRBV4-3 and TRBJ2-3; D uncertain. V was trimmed by 0 bases and J by 4 bases, leaving 11 bases between them. This CDR3 has 15 residues. CDR1 and CDR2 (germline): LGHNA, YSLEER. CDR3 DNA: TGCGCCAGCAGCCAAGAAGGCCGGGCGGCAGATACGCAGTATTTT. This translates into CASSQEGRAADTQYF.

Here the CDR3 DNA reads TGTGCCAGCACCGGAGCGGGAGACGGTGGGGTTTACAAGCAGTACTTC. Translating it yields CASTGAGDGGVYKQYF. The chain joins TRBV7-9 to TRBJ2-7, with 8 bases that match TRBD2. The CDR3 contains 16 residues. With 7 bases clipped from V and 8 bases from J, the junction kept 19 bases outside the gene matches. Per the germline V gene, CDR1 is SEHNR and CDR2 is FQNEAQ (reference sequence).